This passage covers 25 T cell receptor beta chains from one sample sequenced in a study of control samples from healthy donors and cancer patients. Assay used: immunoSEQ multiplex PCR; TCRdb lists only in-frame clones, some missing. The sample comprises under 7,500 clones, 76% of which are singletons, and 15% to 20% rests with the top ten. The sample was formalin-fixed, paraffin-embedded tissue. These receptors all come from a male donor with melanoma.

This rearrangement joins TRBV4-3 to TRBJ1-2; no clear D gene. This CDR3 is 15 amino acids long. The germline V gene has CDR1 LGHNA and CDR2 YSLEER. Trimming stripped 0 bases from V and 3 bases from J, with 11 bases between. The CDR3 protein is CASSQDPRGDYGYTF. CDR3 coding DNA: TGCGCCAGCAGCCAAGACCCCAGAGGCGACTATGGCTACACCTTC.

This clone has more than one count but fewer than ten. The chain uses TRBV6-5 and TRBJ2-2, with D uncertain. This CDR3 is 14 amino acids long. In germline, CDR1 is MNHEY, CDR2 SVGAGI. The CDR3 reads CAISGSRNTGELFF. CDR3 in DNA: TGTGCAATCTCGGGCTCTCGAAACACCGGGGAGCTGTTTTTT.

This chain uses TRBV2 with TRBJ2-2; D call uncertain. Germline CDR1 is SNHLY and CDR2 is FYNNEI. The CDR3 has 13 amino acids. V was cut by 1 base and J by 8 bases, with 8 bases left in between. The CDR3 protein is CASSEGFSGELFF. CDR3 coding DNA: TGTGCCAGCAGTGAAGGGTTCTCTGGGGAGCTGTTTTTT.

J is TRBJ1-6 and V is TRBV28; D gene ambiguous. The CDR3 runs 14 residues. Germline V gene lookup returns CDR1 MDHEN and CDR2 SYDVKM. V was trimmed by 3 bases and J by 2 bases, leaving 5 bases between them. The CDR3 DNA is TGTGCCAGCAGTTTGGGAACCTATAATTCACCCCTCCACTTT. This encodes CASSLGTYNSPLHF.

The CDR3 region is CASSLTGGVGDTQYF. The CDR3 coding sequence is TGTGCCAGCAGTCTCACAGGGGGCGTAGGAGATACGCAGTATTTT. J is TRBJ2-3 and V is TRBV6-5; 9 nucleotides line up with TRBD1. The CDR3 contains 15 residues. The V gene's germline CDR1 is MNHEY and CDR2 SVGAGI. The trim removed 5 bases at V and 5 bases at J, leaving 8 bases unmatched.

The genes are TRBV19 and TRBJ1-1, with D uncertain. CDR1 is LNHDA, CDR2 SQIVND, per germline (reference sequence). Trimming left V 3 bases short and J 5 bases short, with 13 bases between. This CDR3 has 14 residues. As DNA, the CDR3 is TGTGCCAGTAGTATCGACACGCGCGGAACTGAAGCTTTCTTT. This sequence encodes CASSIDTRGTEAFF.

This clone was found once. The CDR3 spells CASAPQGTYNEQFF. DNA for the CDR3: TGTGCCAGCGCCCCTCAGGGAACATACAATGAGCAGTTCTTC. The chain has TRBV5-4 and TRBJ2-1; D might be TRBD1 (5 bases). Trimming pared 7 bases from V and 4 bases from J, leaving 15 bases between. This CDR3 has 14 residues. Germline V CDR1 and CDR2: SGHNT, YYREEE (reference sequence).

In regard to this clone: One end of the junction varies from germline; a read error may be responsible. The rearrangement joins TRBV4-2 to TRBJ1-2; tentatively, D is TRBD1 (5 bases). The CDR3 length is 14 residues. Germline lookup yields CDR1 LGHNA and CDR2 YNFKEQ. The CDR3 DNA reads as TGTGCCAGCAGCCCGGAACCAGGGACTCGGGGCTATACCTTC. Amino acid sequence: CASSPEPGTRGYTF.

This chain links TRBV5-1 with TRBJ2-3; 7 positions match TRBD2. Germline CDR1 reads SGHRS; CDR2 reads YFSETQ. V dropped 2 bases and J dropped 0; count of bases not matched to a gene: 3. This CDR3 region has 15 residues. DNA of the CDR3: TGCGCCAGCAGCTTCTTAGCGGGTAGCACAGATACGCAGTATTTT. Translation: CASSFLAGSTDTQYF.

The J gene is TRBJ2-1, the V gene TRBV5-1; D is uncertain. V dropped 0 bases and J dropped 5 bases, with 9 bases sitting between them. The CDR3 has 14 residues. CDR1 SGHRS and CDR2 YFSETQ come from the germline V gene. The CDR3 spells CASSLGSGHNEQFF. The DNA for the CDR3 is TGCGCCAGCAGCTTGGGGTCCGGACACAATGAGCAGTTCTTC.

Judged by abundance, this clone is large (0.1 to 1%). This sequence joins TRBV28 and TRBJ1-6; D is ambiguous. Germline V gene lookup returns CDR1 MDHEN and CDR2 SYDVKM. There are 14 residues in the CDR3. The germline V and J ends were trimmed by 3 bases and 6 bases, with 9 bases remaining between them. CDR3 DNA sequence: TGTGCCAGCAGTTTCGTGGACCCTAATTCACCCCTCCACTTT. Its translation is CASSFVDPNSPLHF.

Note on this clone: The sample has other DNA sequences that encode this CDR3 too. This chain connects TRBV2 to TRBJ2-2; maybe TRBD2 (5 bases). Trimming shortened V by 6 bases and J by 6 bases, and 17 bases separated the two germline ends. Germline CDR1 and CDR2: SNHLY and FYNNEI. The CDR3 has 15 residues. The CDR3, as DNA: TGTGCCAGCAGCGCCGGGAATGTTGCTCCCGGGGAGCTGTTTTTT. It yields the protein CASSAGNVAPGELFF.

This clone was observed a few times. V usage is TRBV6-5 and J usage is TRBJ2-2, with unresolved D. V lost 6 bases and J lost 1, with 9 bases in between. The CDR3 extends over 14 amino acids. Germline V CDR1 and CDR2: MNHEY, SVGAGI. Here the CDR3 DNA reads TGTGCCAGCAGCCAAGGGTGGAACACCGGGGAGCTGTTTTTT. It is translated as CASSQGWNTGELFF.

This clone is labeled as medium-sized. This chain links TRBV4-1 with TRBJ1-1, with D possibly matching TRBD1 (5 bases). Germline V CDR1 and CDR2: MGHRA, YSYEKL. The ends were cut back, 1 base at V and 5 bases at J, with 17 bases in the middle. This CDR3 spans 16 amino acids. The CDR3, as DNA: TGCGCCAGCAGCCAAGCTTCTCTCCGGGAGGGGACTGAAGCTTTCTTT. Amino acid sequence: CASSQASLREGTEAFF.

J is TRBJ2-1 and V is TRBV15; 15 bases agree with TRBD2. This CDR3 is built from 17 residues. Germline V lookup: CDR1 LNHNV, CDR2 YYDKDF (reference sequence). Unmatched junction bases numbered 6, after V lost 2 bases and J lost 7 bases. In DNA, the CDR3 is TGTGCCACCAGCAGAAGGACTAGCGGGGGGGCTCAAAATGAGCAGTTCTTC. It yields the protein CATSRRTSGGAQNEQFF. Looking up the rest from reference TRBV15 and TRBJ2-1 gives the full variable domain: DAMVIQNPRYQVTQFGKPVTLSCSQTLNHNVMYWYQQKSSQAPKLLFHYYDKDFNNEADTPDNFQSRRPNTSFCFLDIRSPGLGDTAMYLCATSRRTSGGAQNEQFFGPGTRLTVL.

The chain has TRBV10-3 and TRBJ1-1; D is unresolved. CDR1 and CDR2 (germline): ENHRY, SYGVKD. The CDR3 contains 13 residues. Trimming removed 3 bases at V and 0 bases at J, with 5 bases between. CDR3 residues: CAISDSVNTEAFF. The CDR3 DNA is TGTGCCATCAGTGATTCGGTGAACACTGAAGCTTTCTTT.

The chain couples TRBV27 to TRBJ2-1, with D perhaps matching TRBD2 (5 bases). CDR3 size: 15 residues. Germline V CDR1 and CDR2: MNHEY, SMNVEV (reference sequence). V lost 5 bases and J 8 bases, leaving 19 bases between the germline ends. The CDR3 is CASSTGNRRWYEQFF. CDR3 coding DNA: TGTGCCAGCAGTACCGGGAACCGCAGGTGGTATGAGCAGTTCTTC.

This clone was observed a single time. The V gene is TRBV5-1, the J gene TRBJ2-5; 8 nucleotides match TRBD2. The CDR3 totals 15 residues. Germline V CDR1 and CDR2: SGHRS, YFSETQ. V lost 4 bases, J lost 3 bases, and 8 bases stayed unmatched. Here the CDR3 DNA reads TGCGCCAGCAGCCACGGCGGGGGGAGGGAAGAGACCCAGTACTTC. This sequence encodes CASSHGGGREETQYF.

V usage is TRBV7-2 and J usage is TRBJ2-1; tentatively, D is TRBD2 (6 bases). This CDR3 comprises 13 residues. V shed 5 bases and J shed 8 bases, with 13 bases lying between them. The germline V gene has CDR1 SGHTA and CDR2 FQGNSA. In nucleotides, the CDR3 is TGTGCCAGCAGCGACAGTCGCGGGGATGAGCAGTTCTTC. Protein: CASSDSRGDEQFF.

The CDR3 region has the DNA TGTGCCAGCAGTGGTGGGGGCTACGAGCAGTACTTC. It is translated as CASSGGGYEQYF. The rearrangement joins TRBV2 to TRBJ2-7, with D possibly called TRBD1 or TRBD2 (5 bases each). CDR1 and CDR2 from the germline V gene are SNHLY and FYNNEI. Trimming cost V 4 bases and J 3 bases, with 7 bases left between them. The CDR3 totals 12 residues.

V is TRBV5-4 and J is TRBJ2-7, with 9 bases that match TRBD1. V was clipped by 5 bases and J by 1 base; unmatched bases: 10. The CDR3 consists of 16 residues. CDR1 SGHNT and CDR2 YYREEE come from the germline V gene (reference sequence). The CDR3 nucleotides read TGTGCCAGCAGACCTGACAGGGGGGCCGAGTCCTACGAGCAGTACGTC. Translated, it gives CASRPDRGAESYEQYV.

The chain links TRBV7-9 to TRBJ2-2; maybe TRBD2 (5 bases). The CDR3 runs 14 residues. Germline CDR1 SEHNR, CDR2 FQNEAQ (reference sequence). Trimming took off 8 bases at V and 1 base at J, with 11 bases between the two ends. The CDR3 protein is CASAPRGNTGELFF. CDR3 nucleotide sequence: TGTGCCAGCGCCCCCCGGGGGAACACCGGGGAGCTGTTTTTT.

The chain combines TRBV4-3 with TRBJ2-1; 7 bases fit TRBD1. The CDR3 has 14 residues. Trimming removed 4 bases from V and 4 bases from J; junction bases left unmatched: 4. Germline assignment: CDR1 LGHNA and CDR2 YSLEER. This CDR3 reads CASSRNRGYNEQFF. The CDR3 DNA is TGCGCCAGCAGCCGGAACAGGGGATACAATGAGCAGTTCTTC.

This chain joins TRBV30 and TRBJ1-3; D gene uncertain. The CDR3 is 12 amino acids. Trimming cost V 4 bases and J 3 bases, with 7 bases left between them. Germline V lookup: CDR1 GTSNPN, CDR2 SVGIG (reference sequence). The CDR3 loop reads CAWKAVGNTIYF. The CDR3 DNA reads as TGTGCCTGGAAGGCGGTTGGAAACACCATATATTTT. Full variable domain (rest looked up from reference TRBV30 and TRBJ1-3): SQTIHQWPATLVQPVGSPLSLECTVEGTSNPNLYWYRQAAGRGLQLLFYSVGIGQISSEVPQNLSASRPQDRQFILSSKKLLLSDSGFYLCAWKAVGNTIYFGEGSWLTVV.

V usage is TRBV29-1 and J usage is TRBJ2-2; D ambiguous. The germline CDR1 and CDR2 sequences are SQVTM and ANQGSEA. The CDR3 consists of 11 residues. Trimming shortened V by 1 base and J by 6 bases, and 3 bases separated the two germline ends. The CDR3 loop reads CSVEGPGELFF. CDR3 nucleotide sequence: TGCAGCGTTGAAGGGCCCGGGGAGCTGTTTTTT.